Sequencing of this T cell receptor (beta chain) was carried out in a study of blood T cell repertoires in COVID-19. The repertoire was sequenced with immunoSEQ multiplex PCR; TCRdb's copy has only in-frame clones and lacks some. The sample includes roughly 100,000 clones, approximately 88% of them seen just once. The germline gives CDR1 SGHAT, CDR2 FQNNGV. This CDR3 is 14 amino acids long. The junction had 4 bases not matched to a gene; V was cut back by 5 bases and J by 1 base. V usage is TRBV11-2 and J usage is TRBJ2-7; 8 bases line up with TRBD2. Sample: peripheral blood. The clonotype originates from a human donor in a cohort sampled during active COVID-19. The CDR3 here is CASSPAGGSYEQYF. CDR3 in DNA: TGTGCCAGCAGCCCGGCGGGGGGATCCTACGAGCAGTACTTC.